Detailed here is one T cell receptor beta chain. The V gene lost 2 bases and the J gene lost 1 base, with 8 bases spanning the gap. CDR3 length equals 14 residues. Germline CDR1 and CDR2: SEHNR and FQNEAQ (reference sequence). Participants had their cohort set by participant-reported clinical history. Two consecutive negative NP/OP PCR tests, clearance, or resolved symptoms defined Cohort 3 recovery. The data were obtained in a study of blood T cell repertoires in COVID-19. In the authors' methods: Using reference gene primer amplification, nucleated cell counts were estimated. Only in-frame clones appear in the TCRdb table, and some are missing; sequencing was by immunoSEQ multiplex PCR. D and trimming come from the DNA, and the V and J calls and clone size come from that table. The data hold a few hundred thousand clones, with over 75% observed a single time.

Sequences were obtained from PBMCs or T cells enriched from blood (not recorded which). The J gene is TRBJ1-2, the V gene TRBV7-9; D unresolved. The receptor comes from a man aged 35-49 years who had recovered from COVID-19. Here the CDR3 reads CASSLWADNYGYTF. The DNA of the CDR3 is TGTGCCAGCAGCTTATGGGCAGATAACTATGGCTACACCTTC.